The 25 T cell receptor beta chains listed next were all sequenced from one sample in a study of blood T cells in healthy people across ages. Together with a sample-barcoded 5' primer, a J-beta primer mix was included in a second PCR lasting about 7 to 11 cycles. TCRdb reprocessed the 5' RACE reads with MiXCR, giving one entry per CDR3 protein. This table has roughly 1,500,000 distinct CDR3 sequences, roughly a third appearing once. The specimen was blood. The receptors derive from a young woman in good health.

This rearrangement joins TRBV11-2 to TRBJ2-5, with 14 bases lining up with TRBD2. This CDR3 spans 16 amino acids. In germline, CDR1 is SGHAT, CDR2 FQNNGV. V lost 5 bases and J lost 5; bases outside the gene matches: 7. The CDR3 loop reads CASSTGTSGRGETQYF. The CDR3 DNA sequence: TGTGCCAGCAGCACCGGGACTAGCGGGAGAGGGGAGACCCAGTACTTC.

CDR3 sequence: CASRPGIGETQYF. The CDR3 nucleotides are TGTGCCAGCAGGCCAGGGATTGGTGAGACCCAGTACTTC. The rearrangement joins TRBV6-2 or TRBV6-3 to TRBJ2-5, with a possible D match to TRBD1 (5 bases). Germline V CDR1 and CDR2: MNHEY, SVGEGT. The germline V and J ends were trimmed by 6 bases and 5 bases, with 13 bases remaining between them. There are 13 residues in the CDR3.

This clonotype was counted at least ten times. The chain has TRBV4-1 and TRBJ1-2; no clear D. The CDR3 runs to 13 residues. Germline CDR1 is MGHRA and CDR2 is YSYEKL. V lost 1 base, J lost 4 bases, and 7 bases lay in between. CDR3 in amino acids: CASSQALSYGYTF. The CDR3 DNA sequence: TGCGCCAGCAGCCAAGCGCTAAGCTATGGCTACACCTTC.

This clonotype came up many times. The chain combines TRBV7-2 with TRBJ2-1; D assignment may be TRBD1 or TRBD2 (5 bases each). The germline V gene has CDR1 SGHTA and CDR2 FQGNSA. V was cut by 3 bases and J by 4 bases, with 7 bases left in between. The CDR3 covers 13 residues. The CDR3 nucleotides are TGTGCCAGCAGCTTCGGGGCATACAATGAGCAGTTCTTC. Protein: CASSFGAYNEQFF.

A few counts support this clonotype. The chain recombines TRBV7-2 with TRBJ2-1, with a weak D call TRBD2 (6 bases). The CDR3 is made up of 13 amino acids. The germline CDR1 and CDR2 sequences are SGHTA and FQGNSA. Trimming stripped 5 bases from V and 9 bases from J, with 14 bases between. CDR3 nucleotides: TGTGCCAGCAGCCCCGGGACTTGGGCTGAGCAGTTCTTC. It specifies CASSPGTWAEQFF.

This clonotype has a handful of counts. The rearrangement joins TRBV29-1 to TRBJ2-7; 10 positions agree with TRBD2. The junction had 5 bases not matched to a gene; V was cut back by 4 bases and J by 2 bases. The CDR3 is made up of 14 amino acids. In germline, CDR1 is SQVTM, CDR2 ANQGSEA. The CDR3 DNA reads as TGCAGCGTTGGAGGACTAGCGGATACCTACGAGCAGTACTTC. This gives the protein CSVGGLADTYEQYF.

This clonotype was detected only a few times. As DNA, the CDR3 is TGCGCCAGCAGCCCCCAGGACGGTGGGTCTTTCTTT. Residues: CASSPQDGGSFF. The chain uses TRBV5-1 and TRBJ1-1; D gene uncertain. Germline V gene lookup returns CDR1 SGHRS and CDR2 YFSETQ. The CDR3 runs 12 residues. V was shortened by 4 bases and J by 12 bases, with 16 bases between the two germline ends.

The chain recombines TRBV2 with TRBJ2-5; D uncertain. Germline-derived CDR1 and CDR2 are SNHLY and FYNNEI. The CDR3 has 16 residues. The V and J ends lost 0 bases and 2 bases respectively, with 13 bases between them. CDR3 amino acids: CASSEAGRLSQETQYF. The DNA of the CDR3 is TGTGCCAGCAGTGAAGCTGGCAGACTCTCTCAAGAGACCCAGTACTTC. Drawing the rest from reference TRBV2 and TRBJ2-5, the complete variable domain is EPEVTQTPSHQVTQMGQEVILRCVPISNHLYFYWYRQILGQKVEFLVSFYNNEISEKSEIFDDQFSVERPDGSNFTLKIRSTKLEDSAMYFCASSEAGRLSQETQYFGPGTRLLVL.

The CDR3 is CASSLGQMNYGYTF. CDR3 sequence (DNA): TGCGCCAGCAGCTTGGGACAGATGAACTATGGCTACACCTTC. The chain couples TRBV5-1 to TRBJ1-2; D perhaps matches TRBD1 (5 bases). V was cut by 0 bases and J by 2 bases, with 8 bases left in between. The CDR3 is 14 amino acids. Germline V gene lookup returns CDR1 SGHRS and CDR2 YFSETQ.

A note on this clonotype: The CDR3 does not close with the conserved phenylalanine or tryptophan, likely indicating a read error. The CDR3 sequence is CASSFGTSAGTDTQYL. In DNA, the CDR3 is TGTGCCAGCAGTTTCGGGACTAGCGCAGGCACAGATACGCAGTATTTA. The V gene is TRBV6-5, the J gene TRBJ2-3, with TRBD2 identical over 10 bases. CDR1 is MNHEY, CDR2 SVGAGI, per germline. The CDR3 spans 16 residues. J lost 1 base, V lost 4 bases, and 5 bases had no gene match.

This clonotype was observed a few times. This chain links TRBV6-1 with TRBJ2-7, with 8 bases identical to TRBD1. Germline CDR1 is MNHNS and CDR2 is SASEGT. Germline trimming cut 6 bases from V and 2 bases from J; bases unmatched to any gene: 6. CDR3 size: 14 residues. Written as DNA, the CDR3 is TGTGCCAGCAGACCGGGACAGGCGACCTACGAGCAGTACTTC. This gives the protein CASRPGQATYEQYF.

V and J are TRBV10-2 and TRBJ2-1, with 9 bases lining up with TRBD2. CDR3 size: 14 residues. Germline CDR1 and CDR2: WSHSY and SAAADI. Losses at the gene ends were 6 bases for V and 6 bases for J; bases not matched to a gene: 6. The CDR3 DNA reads TGCGCCAGCAGGGGCGGGGGGGCCGGCAATGAGCAGTTCTTC. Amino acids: CASRGGGAGNEQFF.

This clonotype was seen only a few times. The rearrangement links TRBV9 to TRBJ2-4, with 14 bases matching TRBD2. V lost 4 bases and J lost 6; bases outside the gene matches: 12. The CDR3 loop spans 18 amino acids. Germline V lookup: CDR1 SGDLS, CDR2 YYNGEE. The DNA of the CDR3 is TGTGCCAGCAGCCCGGGGACTAGCGGGAGCCCCCGGGGAAACATTCAGTACTTC. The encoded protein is CASSPGTSGSPRGNIQYF.

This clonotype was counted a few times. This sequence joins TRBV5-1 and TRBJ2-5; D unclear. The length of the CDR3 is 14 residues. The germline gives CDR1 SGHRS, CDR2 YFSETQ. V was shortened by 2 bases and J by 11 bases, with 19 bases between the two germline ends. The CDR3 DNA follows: TGCGCCAGCAGCTTCGGGCCGAGAGTGTCAGAGCAGTACTTC. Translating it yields CASSFGPRVSEQYF.

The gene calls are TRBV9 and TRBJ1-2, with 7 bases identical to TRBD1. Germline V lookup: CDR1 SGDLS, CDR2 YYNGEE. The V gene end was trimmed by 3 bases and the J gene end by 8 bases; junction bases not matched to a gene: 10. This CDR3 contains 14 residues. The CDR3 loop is CASSAGTVTMGYTF. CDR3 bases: TGTGCCAGCAGCGCCGGGACAGTAACTATGGGCTACACCTTC.

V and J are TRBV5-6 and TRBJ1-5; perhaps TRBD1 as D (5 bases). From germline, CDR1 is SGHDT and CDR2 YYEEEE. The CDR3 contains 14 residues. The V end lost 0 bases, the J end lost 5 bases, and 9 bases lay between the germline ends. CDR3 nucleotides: TGTGCCAGCAGCTTGGCAGGGAGGCATCAGCCCCAGCATTTT. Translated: CASSLAGRHQPQHF.

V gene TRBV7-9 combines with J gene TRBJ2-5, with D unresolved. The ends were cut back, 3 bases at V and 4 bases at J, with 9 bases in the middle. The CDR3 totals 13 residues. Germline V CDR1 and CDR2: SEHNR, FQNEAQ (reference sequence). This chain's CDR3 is CASSLPQLETQYF. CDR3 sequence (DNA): TGTGCCAGCAGCTTGCCTCAACTAGAGACCCAGTACTTC.

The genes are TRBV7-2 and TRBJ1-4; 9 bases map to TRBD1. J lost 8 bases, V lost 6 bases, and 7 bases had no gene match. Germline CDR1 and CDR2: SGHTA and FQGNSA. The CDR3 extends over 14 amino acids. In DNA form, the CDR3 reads TGTGCCAGCAGACCCGGGACAGGGTTCGAAAAACTGTTTTTT. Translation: CASRPGTGFEKLFF.

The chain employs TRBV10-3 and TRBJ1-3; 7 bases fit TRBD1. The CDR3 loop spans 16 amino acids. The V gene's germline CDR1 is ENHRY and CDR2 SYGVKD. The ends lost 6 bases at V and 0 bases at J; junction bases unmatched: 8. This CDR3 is CAISPDRDSSGNTIYF. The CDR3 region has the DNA TGTGCCATCAGCCCCGACAGGGACAGCTCTGGAAACACCATATATTTT.

The CDR3 spells CASSPGPTGGDNSPLHF. The CDR3 DNA reads as TGTGCCAGCAGCCCGGGCCCCACAGGGGGCGATAATTCACCCCTCCACTTT. The chain combines TRBV7-8 with TRBJ1-6; 9 bases fit TRBD1. The CDR3 is 17 residues long. CDR1 is SGHVS, CDR2 FQNEAQ, per germline. J gave up 5 bases and V 5 bases, and 10 bases lay outside the gene matches.

CDR3 sequence reads: CASSLKDEGTDTQHF. The CDR3 DNA is TGTGCCAGTAGCCTTAAGGACGAAGGCACAGATACGCAGCATTTT. The chain joins TRBV19 to TRBJ2-3, with D unclear. The J call may be wrong; the DNA end is better matched by TRBJ1-5. This CDR3 is built from 15 residues. Germline CDR1 reads LNHDA; CDR2 reads SQIVND (reference sequence).

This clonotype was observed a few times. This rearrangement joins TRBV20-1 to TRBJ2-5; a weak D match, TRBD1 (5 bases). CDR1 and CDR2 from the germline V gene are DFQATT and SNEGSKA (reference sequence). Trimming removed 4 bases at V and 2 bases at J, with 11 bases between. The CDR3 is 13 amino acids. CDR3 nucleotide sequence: TGCAGTGCTATGACAGAACCTCAAGAGACCCAGTACTTC. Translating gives CSAMTEPQETQYF.

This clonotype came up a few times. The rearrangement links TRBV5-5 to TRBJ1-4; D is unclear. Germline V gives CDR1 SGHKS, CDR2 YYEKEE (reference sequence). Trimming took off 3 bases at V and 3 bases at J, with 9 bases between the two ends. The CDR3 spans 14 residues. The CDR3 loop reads CASSSDISNEKLFF. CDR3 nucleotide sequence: TGTGCCAGCAGCTCAGACATCTCTAATGAAAAACTGTTTTTT.

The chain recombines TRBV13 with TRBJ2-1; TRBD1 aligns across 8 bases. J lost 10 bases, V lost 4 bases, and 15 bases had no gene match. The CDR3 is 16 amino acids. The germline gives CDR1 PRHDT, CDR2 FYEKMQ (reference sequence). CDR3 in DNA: TGTGCCAGCAGCTCTGTCGGGACAGGCCCTGAGGGGGAGCAGTTCTTC. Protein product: CASSSVGTGPEGEQFF.

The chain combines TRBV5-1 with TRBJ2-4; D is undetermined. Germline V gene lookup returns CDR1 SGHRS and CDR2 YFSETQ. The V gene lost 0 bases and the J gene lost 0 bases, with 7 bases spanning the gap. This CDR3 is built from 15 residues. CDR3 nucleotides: TGCGCCAGCAGCTTGGAGTACTCAGCCAAAAACATTCAGTACTTC. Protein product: CASSLEYSAKNIQYF.